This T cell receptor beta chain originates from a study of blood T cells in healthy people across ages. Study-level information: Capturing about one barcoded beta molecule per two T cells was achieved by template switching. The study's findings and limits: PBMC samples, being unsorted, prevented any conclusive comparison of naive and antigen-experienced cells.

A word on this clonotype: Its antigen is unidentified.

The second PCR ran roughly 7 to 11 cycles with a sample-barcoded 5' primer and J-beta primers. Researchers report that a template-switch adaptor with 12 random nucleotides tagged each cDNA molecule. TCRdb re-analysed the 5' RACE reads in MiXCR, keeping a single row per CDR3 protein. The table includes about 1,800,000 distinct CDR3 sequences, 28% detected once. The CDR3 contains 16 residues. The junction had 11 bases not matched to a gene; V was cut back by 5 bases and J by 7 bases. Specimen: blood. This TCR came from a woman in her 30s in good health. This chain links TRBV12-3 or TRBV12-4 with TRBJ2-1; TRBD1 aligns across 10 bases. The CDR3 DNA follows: TGTGCCAGCAGTCAATACCGGGACAGGGGTCAGAATGAGCAGTTCTTC. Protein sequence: CASSQYRDRGQNEQFF.